This T cell receptor (beta chain) was recorded in a study of blood T cell repertoires in COVID-19 (dated by TCRdb to 2018 to 2021). Concerning the study at large: Samples covering the acute and convalescent phases of COVID-19 were provided by collaborators in the United States, Italy and Spain. The material from the prospective study consisted of cDNA or gDNA derived from T cells, B-cell-depleted T cells, or PBMCs. Deeply sampled blood TCRbeta repertoires from subjects exposed to, actively infected with, or recovered from COVID-19 were included in the dataset. The repertoires were made available in a free public database intended to serve as a resource for research on the immune response to SARS-CoV-2. Samples were obtained from the ongoing ImmuneRACE study (first 160 participants) and from over 1,000 subjects provided by 6 global collaborators. Nearly every sample came with metadata listing a de-identified subject ID, COVID-19 status, age in years and sex. Where HLA class I and class II types were available, the types were taken from metadata supplied by the sample provider, not from assay-based typing.

The CDR3, cysteine through phenylalanine, is 15 amino acids long. Solely the CDR3 DNA is kept, with 45 bases framed from the first base. Taken from the germline V gene, the CDR1 and CDR2 loops are MGHRA and YSYEKL. V loses 1 base, J loses 0 bases, and the germline ends lie 7 bases apart. Results the study describes overall, beyond this receptor: The amount of clinical and demographic metadata varied by source and participant and was provided uncurated.

TCRbeta CDR3 regions were amplified from genomic DNA using the immunoSEQ Assay, a bias-controlled multiplex PCR. The study's processing was this. Nucleated cell counts per sample were estimated from amplification of reference gene primers within the assay. To quantify the absolute abundance of each unique TCRbeta CDR3 rearrangement, sequence reads were collapsed and filtered. For each sample, productive Simpson clonality was calculated as the square root of Simpson's diversity index across productive rearrangements. Entries here come from immuneACCESS through TCRdb and include only in-frame sequences with V and J called. Some clones fail to appear in such tables; in the studies checked, an unresolved V gene covers under half of the shortfall, and the cause of the remainder is unknown. That table supplies the V and J calls and clone size; D and trimming were determined from the DNA. The table for this sample lists 72,000 or so clones; about 85% of them were counted only once. The ten largest clones add up to 35% of the sample.

Each collaborating institution followed its own protocols to collect whole blood in K2EDTA tubes. Collaborator samples were shipped for TCRbeta analysis as frozen whole blood, isolated PBMCs, or DNA extracted from either sample type. Comment on this clone: Its antigen remains unidentified. No much larger clone is present one base from it, and per-base qualities are unavailable.

The receptor's source is a woman older than 75 with active or convalescent COVID-19. This receptor chain uses TRBV4-1 and TRBJ2-1, with the D gene not clear enough to name. Sequencing was carried out using peripheral blood. For the CDR3, the sequence is CASSQASSSYNEQFF. The DNA sequence reads TGCGCCAGCAGCCAAGCAAGTAGCTCCTACAATGAGCAGTTCTTC.